This passage covers 10 T cell receptor beta chains from one sample sequenced in a study of CD4 T cells in relation to SARS-CoV-2 and coronaviruses. The unexposed donors gave CD4+ T cells in 2011-2018, prior to COVID-19. Isolation of CD4+ T cells took place after about 9 days in culture. The antigens for these receptors are not known. Clones were read by immunoSEQ multiplex PCR, and TCRdb kept only the in-frame ones, dropping some. This table has around 9,700 clones, about 81% appearing once. The sequencing input was CD4+ T cells from PBMCs, cultured in vitro. The source of these receptors is a human donor in good health.

This chain links TRBV10-3 with TRBJ1-1; 8 positions match TRBD1. The CDR3 covers 15 residues. Germline V CDR1 and CDR2: ENHRY, SYGVKD. The ends lost 3 bases at V and 1 base at J; junction bases unmatched: 4. CDR3 coding DNA: TGTGCCATCAGTGAACGGACAGGGTGGAACACTGAAGCTTTCTTT. It yields the protein CAISERTGWNTEAFF.

V is TRBV9 and J is TRBJ2-1, with 13 bases aligning to TRBD2. Germline CDR1 is SGDLS and CDR2 is YYNGEE. Losses at the gene ends were 4 bases for V and 1 base for J; bases not matched to a gene: 2. The CDR3 loop spans 16 amino acids. The CDR3, as DNA: TGTGCCAGCAGCATGGGACTAGCGGGGTCCTACAATGAGCAGTTCTTC. It encodes CASSMGLAGSYNEQFF.

This clone showed up just once. The rearrangement links TRBV18 to TRBJ1-6; TRBD1 matches at 8 bases. CDR1 is KGHSH and CDR2 is LQKENI in the germline V gene. The junction had 2 bases not matched to a gene; V was cut back by 3 bases and J by 4 bases. This CDR3 is 15 amino acids long. The CDR3 DNA sequence: TGTGCCAGCTCACCGACAGGGGCTTATAATTCACCCCTCCACTTT. Protein: CASSPTGAYNSPLHF.

On this clone itself: Since the CDR3 does not end with the conserved phenylalanine or tryptophan, this likely comes from a read error. It is unclear where the CDR3 begins or ends on the DNA, so no DNA is shown, and the CDR3 is as TCRdb lists it. V and J are TRBV3-1 (or the pseudogene TRBV3-2) and TRBJ1-2; the table gives TRBD1 as D, unverified against the DNA. Termini included, the CDR3 measures 13 amino acids. Germline V gene lookup returns CDR1 LGHDT and CDR2 YNNKEL (reference sequence). CDR3 sequence: CASSKQTTLRKTY.

The chain uses TRBV5-1 and TRBJ1-2; 8 nucleotides align to TRBD1. CDR3 length equals 16 residues. Germline V CDR1 and CDR2: SGHRS, YFSETQ. With V trimmed by 5 bases and J by 6 bases, 15 bases remained unmatched. The CDR3 sequence: CASRQGAVGSRDGYTF. CDR3 DNA sequence: TGCGCCAGCAGGCAGGGGGCTGTGGGCTCGAGAGATGGCTACACCTTC.

This clone was found once. The CDR3 DNA reads TGTGCCAGCAGTGAATCTGACAGGGGGGGAAGCTATGGCTACACCTTC. As protein: CASSESDRGGSYGYTF. This chain uses TRBV6-1 with TRBJ1-2, with 9 bases aligning to TRBD1. V shed 2 bases and J 4 bases; nucleotides not matched to a gene: 8. CDR1 is MNHNS and CDR2 is SASEGT in the germline V gene. The CDR3 has 16 residues.

V is TRBV7-2 and J is TRBJ1-2, with unresolved D. This CDR3 has 12 amino acids. The germline V gene encodes CDR1 SGHTA and CDR2 FQGNSA. V was trimmed by 5 bases and J by 13 bases, leaving 17 bases between them. The CDR3 bases are TGTGCCAGCAGCCGGCAGCAAACGCACGTCACCTTC. Encoded protein: CASSRQQTHVTF.

This clone was found once. As DNA, the CDR3 is TGTGCCAGCAGCTTAGGGGGCGGATTCTCCTACAATGAGCAGTTCTTC. This gives the protein CASSLGGGFSYNEQFF. This chain joins TRBV7-2 and TRBJ2-1; maybe TRBD1 (5 bases). This CDR3 contains 16 residues. Deletions cut 1 base from V and 0 bases from J, with 10 bases between. In germline, CDR1 is SGHTA, CDR2 FQGNSA.

The chain carries TRBV27 and TRBJ2-7; D call uncertain. Germline CDR1 and CDR2: MNHEY and SMNVEV (reference sequence). The germline V and J ends were trimmed by 1 base and 6 bases, with 16 bases remaining between them. The CDR3 is 15 residues long. DNA of the CDR3: TGTGCCAGCAGTTTATTTCGCCAGGCCCCCGGCGAGCAGTACTTC. Protein sequence: CASSLFRQAPGEQYF.

The J gene is TRBJ1-4, the V gene TRBV21-1; the table names TRBD1, a call not compared with the DNA. TRBV21-1 is assigned pseudogene status. There are 15 residues in the CDR3. The CDR3 sequence: CASSGRTGRNEKLFF. Here the CDR3 DNA reads TGTGCCAGCAGCGGTCGGACAGGGCGGAATGAAAAACTGTTTTTT.